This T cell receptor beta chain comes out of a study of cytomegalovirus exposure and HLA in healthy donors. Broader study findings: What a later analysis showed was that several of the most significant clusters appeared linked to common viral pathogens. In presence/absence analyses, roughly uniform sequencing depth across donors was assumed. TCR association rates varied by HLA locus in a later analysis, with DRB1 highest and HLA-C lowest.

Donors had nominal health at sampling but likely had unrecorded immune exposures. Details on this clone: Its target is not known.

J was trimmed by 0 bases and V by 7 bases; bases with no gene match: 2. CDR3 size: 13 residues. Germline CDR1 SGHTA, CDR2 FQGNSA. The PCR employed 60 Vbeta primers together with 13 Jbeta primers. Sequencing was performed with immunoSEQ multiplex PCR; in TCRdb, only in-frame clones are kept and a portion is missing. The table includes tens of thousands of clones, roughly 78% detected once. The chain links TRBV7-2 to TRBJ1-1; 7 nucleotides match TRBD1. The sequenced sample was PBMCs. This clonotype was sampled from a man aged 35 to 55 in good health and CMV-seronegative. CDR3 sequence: CASNRGMNTEAFF. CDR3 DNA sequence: TGTGCCAGCAACAGGGGTATGAACACTGAAGCTTTCTTT.